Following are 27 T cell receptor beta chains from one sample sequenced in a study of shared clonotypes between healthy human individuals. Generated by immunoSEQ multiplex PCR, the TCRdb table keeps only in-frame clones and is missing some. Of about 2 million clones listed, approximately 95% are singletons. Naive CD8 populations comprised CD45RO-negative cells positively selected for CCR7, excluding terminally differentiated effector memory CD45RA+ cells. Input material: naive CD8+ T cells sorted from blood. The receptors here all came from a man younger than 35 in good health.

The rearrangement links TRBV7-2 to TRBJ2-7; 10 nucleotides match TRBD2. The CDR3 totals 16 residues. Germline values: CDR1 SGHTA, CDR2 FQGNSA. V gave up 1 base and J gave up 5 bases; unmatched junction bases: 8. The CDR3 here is CASSLGLAGAGDEQYF. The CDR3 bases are TGTGCCAGCAGCTTAGGTCTAGCGGGAGCAGGCGACGAGCAGTACTTC. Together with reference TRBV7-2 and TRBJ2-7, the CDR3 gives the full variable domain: GAGVSQSPSNKVTEKGKDVELRCDPISGHTALYWYRQSLGQGLEFLIYFQGNSAPDKSGLPSDRFSAERTGGSVSTLTIQRTQQEDSAVYLCASSLGLAGAGDEQYFGPGTRLTVT.

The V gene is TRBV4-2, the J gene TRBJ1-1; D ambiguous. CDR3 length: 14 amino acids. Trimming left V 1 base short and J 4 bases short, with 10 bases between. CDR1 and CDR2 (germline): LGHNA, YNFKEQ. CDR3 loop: CASSQVLQATEAFF. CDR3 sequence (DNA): TGTGCCAGCAGCCAAGTGCTCCAGGCCACTGAAGCTTTCTTT.

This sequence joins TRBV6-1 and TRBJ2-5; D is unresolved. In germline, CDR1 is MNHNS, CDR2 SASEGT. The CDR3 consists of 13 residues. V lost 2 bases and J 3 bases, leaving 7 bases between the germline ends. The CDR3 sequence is CASSEFGEETQYF. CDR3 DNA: TGTGCCAGCAGTGAATTCGGAGAAGAGACCCAGTACTTC.

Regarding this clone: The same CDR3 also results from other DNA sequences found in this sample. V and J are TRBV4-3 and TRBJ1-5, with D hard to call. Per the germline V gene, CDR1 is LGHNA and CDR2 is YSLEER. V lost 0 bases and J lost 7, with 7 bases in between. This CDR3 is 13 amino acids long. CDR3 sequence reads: CASSQDREQPQHF. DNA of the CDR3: TGCGCCAGCAGCCAAGACAGAGAACAGCCCCAGCATTTT.

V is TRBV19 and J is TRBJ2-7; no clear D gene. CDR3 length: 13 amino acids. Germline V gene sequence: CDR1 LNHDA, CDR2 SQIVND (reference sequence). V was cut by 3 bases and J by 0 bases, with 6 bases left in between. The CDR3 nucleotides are TGTGCCAGTAGTATCAGATTCTCCTACGAGCAGTACTTC. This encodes CASSIRFSYEQYF.

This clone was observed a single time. The CDR3 bases are TGTGCCAGCAGCGTAGTGGGGACGGTCTACAATGAGCAGTTCTTC. Protein: CASSVVGTVYNEQFF. The chain couples TRBV9 to TRBJ2-1; TRBD1 or TRBD2 may be the D gene (5 bases each). The length of the CDR3 is 15 residues. CDR1 SGDLS and CDR2 YYNGEE come from the germline V gene. Trimming took off 0 bases at V and 3 bases at J, with 10 bases between the two ends.

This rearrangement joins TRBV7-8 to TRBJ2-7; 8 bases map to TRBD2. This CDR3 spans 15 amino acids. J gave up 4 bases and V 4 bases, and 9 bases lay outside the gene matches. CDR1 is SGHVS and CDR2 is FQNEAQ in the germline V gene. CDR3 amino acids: CASSSSGGLVYEQYF. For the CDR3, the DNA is TGTGCCAGCAGCTCGAGCGGGGGTCTCGTTTACGAGCAGTACTTC.

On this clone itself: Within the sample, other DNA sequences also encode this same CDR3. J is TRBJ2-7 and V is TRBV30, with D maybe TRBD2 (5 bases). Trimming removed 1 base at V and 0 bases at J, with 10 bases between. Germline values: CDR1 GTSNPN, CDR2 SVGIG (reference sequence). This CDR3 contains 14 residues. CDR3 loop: CAWSGTGSSYEQYF. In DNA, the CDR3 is TGTGCCTGGAGTGGGACGGGGAGCTCCTACGAGCAGTACTTC.

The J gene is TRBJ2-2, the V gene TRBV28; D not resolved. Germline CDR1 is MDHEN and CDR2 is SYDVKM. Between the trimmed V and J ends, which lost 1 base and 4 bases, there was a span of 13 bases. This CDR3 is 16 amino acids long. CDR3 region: CASSLFGRSTTGELFF. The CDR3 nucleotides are TGTGCCAGCAGTTTATTTGGGCGATCGACCACCGGGGAGCTGTTTTTT.

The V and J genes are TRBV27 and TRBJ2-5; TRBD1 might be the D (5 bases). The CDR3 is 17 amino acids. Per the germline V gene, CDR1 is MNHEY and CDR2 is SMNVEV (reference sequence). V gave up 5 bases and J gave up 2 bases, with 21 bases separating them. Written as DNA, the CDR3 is TGTGCCAGCAGTCGGGCTTTTGTACAGGTGATTCAAGAGACCCAGTACTTC. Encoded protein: CASSRAFVQVIQETQYF.

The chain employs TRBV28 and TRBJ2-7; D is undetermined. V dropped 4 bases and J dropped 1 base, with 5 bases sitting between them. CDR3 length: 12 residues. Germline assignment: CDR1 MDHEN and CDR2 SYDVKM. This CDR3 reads CASSSFSYEQYF. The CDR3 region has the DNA TGTGCCAGCAGTTCATTTTCCTACGAGCAGTACTTC.

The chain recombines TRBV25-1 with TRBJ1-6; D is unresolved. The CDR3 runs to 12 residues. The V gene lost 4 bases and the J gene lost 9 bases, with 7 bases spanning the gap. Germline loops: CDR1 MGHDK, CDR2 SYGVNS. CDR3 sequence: CASSAQISPLHF. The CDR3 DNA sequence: TGTGCCAGCAGTGCCCAGATTTCACCCCTCCACTTT.

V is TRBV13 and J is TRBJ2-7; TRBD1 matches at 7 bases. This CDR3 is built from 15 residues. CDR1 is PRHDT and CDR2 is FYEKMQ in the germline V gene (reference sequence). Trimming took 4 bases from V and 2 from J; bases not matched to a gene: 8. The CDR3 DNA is TGTGCCAGCAGCTCCTCAGACAGGGTTCCCTACGAGCAGTACTTC. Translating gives CASSSSDRVPYEQYF.

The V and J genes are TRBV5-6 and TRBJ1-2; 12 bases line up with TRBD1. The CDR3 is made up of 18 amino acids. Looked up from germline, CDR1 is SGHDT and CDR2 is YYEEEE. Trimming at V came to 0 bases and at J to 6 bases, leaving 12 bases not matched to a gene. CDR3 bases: TGTGCCAGCAGCTTGGTAGGGTCCGGGACAGGGGGCGTCGATGGCTACACCTTC. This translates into CASSLVGSGTGGVDGYTF.

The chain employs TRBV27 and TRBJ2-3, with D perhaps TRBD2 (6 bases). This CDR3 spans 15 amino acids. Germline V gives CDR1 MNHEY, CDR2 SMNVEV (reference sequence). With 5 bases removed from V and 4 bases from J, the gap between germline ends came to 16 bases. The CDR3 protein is CASSLHSGGADTQYF. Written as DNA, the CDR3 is TGTGCCAGCAGTCTCCACTCGGGCGGGGCAGATACGCAGTATTTT.

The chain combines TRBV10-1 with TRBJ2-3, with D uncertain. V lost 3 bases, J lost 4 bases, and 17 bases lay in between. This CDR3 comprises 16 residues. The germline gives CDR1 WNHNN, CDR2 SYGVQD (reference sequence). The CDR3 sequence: CASSDPWGDRADTQYF. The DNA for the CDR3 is TGCGCCAGCAGTGACCCCTGGGGTGATCGCGCAGATACGCAGTATTTT.

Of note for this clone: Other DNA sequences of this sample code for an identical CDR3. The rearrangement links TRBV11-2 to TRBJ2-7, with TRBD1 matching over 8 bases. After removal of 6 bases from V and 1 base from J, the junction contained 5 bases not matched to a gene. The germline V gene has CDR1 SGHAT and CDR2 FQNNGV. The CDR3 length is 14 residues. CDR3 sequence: CASSPGTGSYEQYF. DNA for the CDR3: TGTGCCAGCAGTCCCGGGACAGGATCCTACGAGCAGTACTTC.

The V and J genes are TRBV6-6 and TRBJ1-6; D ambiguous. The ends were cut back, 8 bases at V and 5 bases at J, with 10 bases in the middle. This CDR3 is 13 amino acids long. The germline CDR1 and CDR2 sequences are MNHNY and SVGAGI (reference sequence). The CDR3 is CASGQFNNSPLHF. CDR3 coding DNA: TGTGCCAGCGGCCAATTCAATAATTCACCCCTCCACTTT.

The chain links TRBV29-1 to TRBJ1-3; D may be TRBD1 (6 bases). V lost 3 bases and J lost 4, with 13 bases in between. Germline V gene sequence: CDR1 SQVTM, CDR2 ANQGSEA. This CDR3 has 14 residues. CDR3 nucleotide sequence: TGCAGCGTTGAGGGGGCGCTTGGGGGAAACACCATATATTTT. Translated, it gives CSVEGALGGNTIYF.

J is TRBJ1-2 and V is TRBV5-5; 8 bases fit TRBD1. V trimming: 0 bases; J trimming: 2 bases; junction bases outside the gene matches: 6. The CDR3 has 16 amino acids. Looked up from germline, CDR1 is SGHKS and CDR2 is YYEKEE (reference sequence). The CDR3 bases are TGTGCCAGCAGCTTGGGGGACAGGCAGGTCAACTATGGCTACACCTTC. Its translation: CASSLGDRQVNYGYTF.

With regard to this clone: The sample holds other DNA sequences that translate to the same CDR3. CDR3 residues: CASSGGRTDTQYF. The CDR3 nucleotides read TGTGCCAGCAGTGGCGGGAGAACAGATACGCAGTATTTT. The rearrangement uses TRBV2 and TRBJ2-3; 7 nucleotides line up with TRBD2. V shed 4 bases, J shed 3 bases, and the junction held 1 base outside the gene matches. Germline V lookup: CDR1 SNHLY, CDR2 FYNNEI. The CDR3 has 13 residues.

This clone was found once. This CDR3 is CSVEWGSSTGELFF. As DNA, the CDR3 is TGCAGCGTTGAATGGGGGAGTAGTACCGGGGAGCTGTTTTTT. The chain has TRBV29-1 and TRBJ2-2; D possibly matches TRBD1 or TRBD2 (5 bases each). The CDR3 extends over 14 amino acids. V was trimmed by 2 bases and J by 5 bases, leaving 12 bases between them. Germline V gene lookup returns CDR1 SQVTM and CDR2 ANQGSEA.

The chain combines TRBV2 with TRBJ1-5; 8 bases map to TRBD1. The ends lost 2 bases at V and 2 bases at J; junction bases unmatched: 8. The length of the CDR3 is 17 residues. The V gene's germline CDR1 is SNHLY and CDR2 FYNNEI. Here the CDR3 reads CASSEPVQGVGNQPQHF. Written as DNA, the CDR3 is TGTGCCAGCAGTGAACCGGTACAGGGGGTGGGCAATCAGCCCCAGCATTTT.

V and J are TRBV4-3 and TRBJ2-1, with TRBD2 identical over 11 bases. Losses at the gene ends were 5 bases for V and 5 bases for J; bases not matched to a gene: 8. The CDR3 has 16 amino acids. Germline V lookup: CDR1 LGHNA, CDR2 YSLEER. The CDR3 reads CASSALLAGEDNEQFF. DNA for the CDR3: TGCGCCAGCAGCGCTCTACTAGCGGGAGAAGACAATGAGCAGTTCTTC.

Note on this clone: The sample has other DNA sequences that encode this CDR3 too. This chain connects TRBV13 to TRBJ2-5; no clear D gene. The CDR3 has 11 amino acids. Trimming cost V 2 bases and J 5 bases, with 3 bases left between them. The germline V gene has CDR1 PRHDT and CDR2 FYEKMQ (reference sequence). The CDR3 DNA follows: TGTGCCAGCAGCTTATCCGAGACCCAGTACTTC. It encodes CASSLSETQYF.

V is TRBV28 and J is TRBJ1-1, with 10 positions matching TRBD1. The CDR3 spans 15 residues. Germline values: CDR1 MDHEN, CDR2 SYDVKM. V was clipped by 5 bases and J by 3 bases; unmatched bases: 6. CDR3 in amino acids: CASSPTGQGYTEAFF. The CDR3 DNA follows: TGTGCCAGCAGTCCGACGGGACAGGGGTACACTGAAGCTTTCTTT. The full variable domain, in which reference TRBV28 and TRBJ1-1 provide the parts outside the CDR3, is DVKVTQSSRYLVKRTGEKVFLECVQDMDHENMFWYRQDPGLGLRLIYFSYDVKMKEKGDIPEGYSVSREKKERFSLILESASTNQTSMYLCASSPTGQGYTEAFFGQGTRLTVV.

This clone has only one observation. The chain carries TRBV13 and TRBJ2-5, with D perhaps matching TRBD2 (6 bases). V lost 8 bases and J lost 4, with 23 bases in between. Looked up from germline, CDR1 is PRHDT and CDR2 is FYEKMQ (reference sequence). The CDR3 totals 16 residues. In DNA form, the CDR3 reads TGTGCCAGCTCTTCCCCGGAGGGCCGTATTGGAGAGACCCAGTACTTC. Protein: CASSSPEGRIGETQYF.